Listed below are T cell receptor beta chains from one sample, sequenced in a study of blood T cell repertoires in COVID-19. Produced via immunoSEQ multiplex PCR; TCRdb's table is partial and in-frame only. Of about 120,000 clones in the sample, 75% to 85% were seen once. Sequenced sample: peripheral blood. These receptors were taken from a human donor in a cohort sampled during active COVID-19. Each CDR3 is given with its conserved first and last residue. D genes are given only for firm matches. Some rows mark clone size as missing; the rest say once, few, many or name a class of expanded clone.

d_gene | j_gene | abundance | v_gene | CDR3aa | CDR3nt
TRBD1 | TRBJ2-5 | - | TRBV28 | CASSWAPGQGAGETQYF | TGTGCCAGCAGTTGGGCTCCGGGACAGGGGGCGGGGGAGACCCAGTACTTC
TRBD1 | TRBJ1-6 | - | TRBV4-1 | CASSQDTGTGNSPLHF | TGCGCCAGCAGCCAAGATACCGGGACAGGTAATTCACCCCTCCACTTT
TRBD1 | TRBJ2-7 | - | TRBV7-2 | CASSLAAGGNSYEQYF | TGTGCCAGCAGCTTAGCGGCAGGGGGTAACTCCTACGAGCAGTACTTC
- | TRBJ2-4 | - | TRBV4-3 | CASSQGSAGMSKNIQYF | TGCGCCAGCAGCCAAGGGTCGGCCGGGATGTCCAAAAACATTCAGTACTTC
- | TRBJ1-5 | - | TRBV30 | CAWSVPYSNQPQHF | TGTGCCTGGAGTGTACCCTATAGCAATCAGCCCCAGCATTTT
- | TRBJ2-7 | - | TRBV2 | CASSEFIPHEQYF | TGTGCCAGCAGTGAATTTATTCCCCACGAGCAGTACTTC
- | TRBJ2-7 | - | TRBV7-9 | CASSLRDWSTEDTYEQYF | TGTGCCAGCAGCTTAAGGGACTGGTCCACCGAGGACACCTACGAGCAGTACTTC
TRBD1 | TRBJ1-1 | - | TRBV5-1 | CASSLVQGVNTEAFF | TGCGCCAGCAGCTTGGTTCAGGGGGTAAACACTGAAGCTTTCTTT
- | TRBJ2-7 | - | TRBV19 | CASRPQGYPYEQYF | TGTGCCAGTAGGCCACAGGGTTATCCCTACGAGCAGTACTTC
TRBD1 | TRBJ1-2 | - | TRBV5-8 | CASTEGTGTGGVYGYTF | TGTGCCAGCACAGAGGGGACCGGGACAGGGGGCGTCTATGGCTACACCTTC
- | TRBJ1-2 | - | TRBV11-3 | CASSFGQGARGYTF | -
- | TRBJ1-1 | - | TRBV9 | CASSPRGGNTEAFF | TGTGCCAGCAGCCCGAGAGGGGGGAACACTGAAGCTTTCTTT
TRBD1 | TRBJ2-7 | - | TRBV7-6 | CASSPGTGTGEQYF | TGTGCCAGCAGCCCTGGGACAGGGACGGGGGAGCAGTACTTC
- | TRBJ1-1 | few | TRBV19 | CASSNGQWNTEAFF | TGTGCCAGTAGTAATGGACAGTGGAACACTGAAGCTTTCTTT
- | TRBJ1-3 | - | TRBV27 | CASSFRGASGNTIYF | TGTGCCAGCAGTTTCCGTGGGGCCTCTGGAAACACCATATATTTT
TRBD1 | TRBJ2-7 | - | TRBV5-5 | CASSFFSGTGVGEQYF | TGTGCCAGCAGCTTCTTTTCCGGGACAGGGGTCGGCGAGCAGTACTTC
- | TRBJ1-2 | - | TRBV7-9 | CASSYRLRTDYGYTF | TGTGCCAGCAGCTACCGGCTGAGGACAGACTATGGCTACACCTTC
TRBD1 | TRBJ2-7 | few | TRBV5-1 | CASRPELTGDEQYF | TGCGCCAGCAGACCCGAATTGACAGGGGACGAGCAGTACTTC
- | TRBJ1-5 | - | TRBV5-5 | CASSLDYRASNQPQHF | TGTGCCAGCAGCTTGGATTACAGGGCAAGCAATCAGCCCCAGCATTTT
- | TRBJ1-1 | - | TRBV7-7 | CASSPTVNTEAFF | TGTGCCAGCAGCCCGACAGTTAACACTGAAGCTTTCTTT
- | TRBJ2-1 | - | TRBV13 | CASSLGSLRDQEVDEQFF | TGTGCCAGCAGCTTAGGGTCTTTGCGGGACCAAGAGGTGGATGAGCAGTTCTTC
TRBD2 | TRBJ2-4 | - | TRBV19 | CASSMGGRWLAKNIQYF | TGTGCCAGTAGTATGGGGGGGAGGTGGCTAGCCAAAAACATTCAGTACTTC
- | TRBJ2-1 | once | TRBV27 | CASSNDRTTEYNEQFF | TGTGCCAGCAGTAACGATCGGACAACGGAATACAATGAGCAGTTCTTC
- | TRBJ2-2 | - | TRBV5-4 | CASSLAGVNTGELFF | TGTGCCAGCAGCTTGGCGGGGGTGAACACCGGGGAGCTGTTTTTT
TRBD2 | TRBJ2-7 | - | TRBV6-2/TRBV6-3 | CASSPRSGRAFYEQYF | TGTGCCAGCAGTCCACGAAGCGGGAGGGCTTTCTACGAGCAGTACTTC
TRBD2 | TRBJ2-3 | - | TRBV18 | CASSPRGSGGAPDTQYF | TGTGCCAGCTCACCACGAGGAAGCGGGGGGGCCCCAGATACGCAGTATTTT
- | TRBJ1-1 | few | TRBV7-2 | CASSSLGTGNTEAFF | TGTGCCAGCAGCTCCCTGGGCACAGGGAACACTGAAGCTTTCTTT
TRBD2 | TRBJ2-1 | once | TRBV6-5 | CASRVLAGGFNEQFF | TGTGCCAGCAGGGTACTAGCGGGGGGCTTCAATGAGCAGTTCTTC
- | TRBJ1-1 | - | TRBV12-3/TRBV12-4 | CASRGMNTEAFF | TGTGCCAGCAGGGGCATGAACACTGAAGCTTTCTTT
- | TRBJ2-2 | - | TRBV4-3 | CASSQGGLNTGELFF | TGCGCCAGCAGCCAAGGCGGGCTGAACACCGGGGAGCTGTTTTTT
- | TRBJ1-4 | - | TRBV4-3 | CASSQDRGTDEKLFF | TGCGCCAGCAGCCAAGATCGGGGGACGGATGAAAAACTGTTTTTT
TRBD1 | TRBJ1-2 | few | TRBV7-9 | CASSFSDRGGYTF | TGTGCCAGCAGCTTTTCTGACAGGGGAGGCTACACCTTC
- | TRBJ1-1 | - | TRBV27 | CASGKQGTNTEAFF | TGTGCCAGCGGAAAGCAGGGTACGAACACTGAAGCTTTCTTT
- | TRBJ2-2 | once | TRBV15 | CATSLVLGVTGELFF | TGTGCCACCAGCCTGGTTCTAGGGGTCACCGGGGAGCTGTTTTTT
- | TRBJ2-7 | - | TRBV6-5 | CASRTGNSSSYEQYF | TGTGCCAGCAGAACAGGGAATTCGAGCTCCTACGAGCAGTACTTC
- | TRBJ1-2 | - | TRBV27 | CASSLSGITGDYYGYTF | TGTGCCAGCAGTTTATCGGGGATCACAGGAGATTACTATGGCTACACCTTC
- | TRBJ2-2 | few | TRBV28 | CAIDPGLGGTGELFF | TGTGCCATCGACCCCGGACTAGGGGGTACCGGGGAGCTGTTTTTT
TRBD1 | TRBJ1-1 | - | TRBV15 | CATSSSGTVILAEAFF | TGTGCCACCAGCAGCTCCGGGACAGTAATTTTGGCTGAAGCTTTCTTT
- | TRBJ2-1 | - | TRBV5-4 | CASSPEGGVTEQFF | TGTGCCAGCAGCCCCGAAGGTGGAGTCACTGAGCAGTTCTTC
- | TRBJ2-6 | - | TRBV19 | CASSRGLFSGANVLTF | TGTGCCAGTAGCCGAGGACTGTTCTCTGGGGCCAACGTCCTGACTTTC
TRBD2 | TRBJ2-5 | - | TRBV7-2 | CASSLSVGGETQYF | TGTGCCAGCAGCTTATCGGTGGGGGGGGAGACCCAGTACTTC
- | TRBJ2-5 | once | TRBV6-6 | CASSSPKDSQETQYF | TGTGCCAGCAGTTCACCTAAGGACAGCCAAGAGACCCAGTACTTC
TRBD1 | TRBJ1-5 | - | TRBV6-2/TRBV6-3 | CASSASGTGGGQPQHF | TGTGCCAGCAGTGCCTCCGGGACAGGGGGAGGGCAGCCCCAGCATTTT
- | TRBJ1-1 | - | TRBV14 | CASSPSLGGLVTEAFF | TGTGCCAGCAGCCCGTCGCTGGGGGGGCTAGTCACTGAAGCTTTCTTT
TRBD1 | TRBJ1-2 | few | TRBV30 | CAWSHGTGVYYGYTF | TGTGCCTGGAGTCACGGGACAGGGGTGTACTATGGCTACACCTTC
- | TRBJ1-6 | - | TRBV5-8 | CASSFRAGSSSPLHF | TGTGCCAGCAGCTTCCGGGCAGGGTCGAGTTCACCCCTCCACTTT
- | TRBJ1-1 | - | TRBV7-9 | CASSWAGTTNGGTEAFF | TGTGCCAGCAGCTGGGCCGGGACTACCAACGGGGGCACTGAAGCTTTCTTT
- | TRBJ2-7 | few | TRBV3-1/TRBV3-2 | CASSPSRGSYEQYF | TGTGCCAGCAGCCCGAGCAGGGGATCCTACGAGCAGTACTTC
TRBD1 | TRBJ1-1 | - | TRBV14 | CASSQSPGGLNTEAFF | TGTGCCAGCAGCCAATCTCCAGGGGGCTTGAACACTGAAGCTTTCTTT
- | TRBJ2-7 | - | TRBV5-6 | CASSGSITYEQYF | TGTGCCAGCAGCGGGAGTATTACCTACGAGCAGTACTTC
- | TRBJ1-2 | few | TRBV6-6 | CASSYSGAYGYTF | TGTGCCAGCAGTTACTCAGGAGCCTATGGCTACACCTTC
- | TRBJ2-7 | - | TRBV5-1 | CASRRTDWGDEQYF | TGCGCCAGCAGGAGAACCGACTGGGGCGACGAGCAGTACTTC
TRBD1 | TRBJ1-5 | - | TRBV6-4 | CASRRTGGIRQPQHF | TGTGCCAGCAGGCGGACAGGGGGGATCCGTCAGCCCCAGCATTTT
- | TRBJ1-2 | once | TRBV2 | CASSEEGNNYGYTF | TGTGCCAGCAGTGAAGAGGGGAACAACTATGGCTACACCTTC
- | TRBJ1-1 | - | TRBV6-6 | CASSFREEAFF | TGTGCCAGCAGTTTCCGGGAGGAAGCTTTCTTT
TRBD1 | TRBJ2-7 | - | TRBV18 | CASSPPGTGYYEQYF | TGTGCCAGCTCACCCCCCGGGACAGGGTACTACGAGCAGTACTTC
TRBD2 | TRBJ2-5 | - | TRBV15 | CATSSAGGPLETQYF | TGTGCCACCAGCAGTGCGGGGGGGCCGTTGGAGACCCAGTACTTC
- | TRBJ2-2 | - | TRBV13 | CASKLVGGELFF | TGTGCCAGCAAACTAGTAGGCGGGGAGCTGTTTTTT